This T cell receptor (beta chain) was obtained from a study of response to subunit inactivated influenza vaccine. TCRdb independently ran MiXCR on the RT-PCR reads; one entry per CDR3 protein. The sample records roughly 500,000 distinct CDR3 sequences, around 25% being singletons. This CDR3 is built from 15 residues. In germline, CDR1 is MNHEY, CDR2 SVGEGT. V dropped 6 bases and J dropped 0 bases, with 15 bases sitting between them. The same data also went into a second study, on T cells expressing NK-cell markers. This second study notes: 5'RACE template switching built TCR beta cDNA with unique molecular identifiers. It was sorted CD3+CD56+NKG2C+, CD3+CD56+NKG2C- and CD3+CD56-NKG2C+ T cells that supplied the TCR beta repertoires. HCMV serostatus: most of the eight sequenced donors positive, one negative. Six of the donors carried dominant NKG2C+ clonotypes that took up about 1.0-7.0% of their CD8+ T cells.

The chain joins TRBV6-2 or TRBV6-3 to TRBJ2-7; D ambiguous. Source: CD4+ T cells sorted from PBMCs, taken 11 to 12 days after vaccination. The sequence was collected from a man aged 45 to 65 who received an inactivated influenza vaccine. The CDR3 DNA reads TGTGCCAGCAGACCCCCGACTGTGAGCTCCTACGAGCAGTACTTC. This sequence encodes CASRPPTVSSYEQYF.